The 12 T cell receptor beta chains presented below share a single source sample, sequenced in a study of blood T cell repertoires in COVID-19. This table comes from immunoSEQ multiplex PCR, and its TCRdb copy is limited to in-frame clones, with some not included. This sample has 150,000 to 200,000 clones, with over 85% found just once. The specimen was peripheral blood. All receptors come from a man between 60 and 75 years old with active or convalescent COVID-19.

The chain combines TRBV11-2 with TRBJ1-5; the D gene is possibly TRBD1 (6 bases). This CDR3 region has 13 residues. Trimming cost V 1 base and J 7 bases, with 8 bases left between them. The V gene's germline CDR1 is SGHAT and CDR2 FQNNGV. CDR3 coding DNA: TGTGCCAGCAGCTTAGCAGGGGCCCAGCCCCAGCATTTT. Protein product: CASSLAGAQPQHF.

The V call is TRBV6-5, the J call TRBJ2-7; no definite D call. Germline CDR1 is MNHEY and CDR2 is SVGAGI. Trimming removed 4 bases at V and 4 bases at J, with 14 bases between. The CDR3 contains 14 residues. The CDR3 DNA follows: TGTGCCAGCAGTTCCTTCCGAGGTTCATACGAGCAGTACTTC. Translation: CASSSFRGSYEQYF.

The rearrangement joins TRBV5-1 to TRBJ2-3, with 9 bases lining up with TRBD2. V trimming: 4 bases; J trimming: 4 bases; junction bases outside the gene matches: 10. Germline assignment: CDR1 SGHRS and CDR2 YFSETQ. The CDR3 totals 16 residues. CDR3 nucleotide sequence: TGCGCCAGCAGCCCCGGGACTAGCAGCGCCCCAGATACGCAGTATTTT. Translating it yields CASSPGTSSAPDTQYF.

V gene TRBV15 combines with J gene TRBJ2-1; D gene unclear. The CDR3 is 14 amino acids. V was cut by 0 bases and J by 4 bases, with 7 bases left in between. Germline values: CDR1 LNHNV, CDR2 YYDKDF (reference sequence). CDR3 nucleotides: TGTGCCACCAGCAGAGATGTAGCTTACAATGAGCAGTTCTTC. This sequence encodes CATSRDVAYNEQFF. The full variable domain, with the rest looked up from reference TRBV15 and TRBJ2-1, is DAMVIQNPRYQVTQFGKPVTLSCSQTLNHNVMYWYQQKSSQAPKLLFHYYDKDFNNEADTPDNFQSRRPNTSFCFLDIRSPGLGDTAMYLCATSRDVAYNEQFFGPGTRLTVL.

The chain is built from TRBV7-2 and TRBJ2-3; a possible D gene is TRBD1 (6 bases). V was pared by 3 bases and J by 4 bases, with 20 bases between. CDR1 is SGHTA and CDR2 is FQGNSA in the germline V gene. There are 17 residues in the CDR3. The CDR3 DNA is TGTGCCAGCAGCTTTGGGGACACCCGGTGGATTGCAGATACGCAGTATTTT. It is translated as CASSFGDTRWIADTQYF.

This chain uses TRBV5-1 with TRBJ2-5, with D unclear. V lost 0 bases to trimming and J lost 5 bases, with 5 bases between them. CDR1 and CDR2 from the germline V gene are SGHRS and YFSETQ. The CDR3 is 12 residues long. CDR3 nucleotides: TGCGCCAGCAGCTTGGCCATGGAGACCCAGTACTTC. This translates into CASSLAMETQYF.

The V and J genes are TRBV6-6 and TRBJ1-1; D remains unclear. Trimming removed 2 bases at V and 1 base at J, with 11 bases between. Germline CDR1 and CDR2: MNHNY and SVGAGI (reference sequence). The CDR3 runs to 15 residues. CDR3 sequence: CASSYVGIQNTEAFF. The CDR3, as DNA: TGTGCCAGCAGTTACGTCGGGATTCAGAACACTGAAGCTTTCTTT.

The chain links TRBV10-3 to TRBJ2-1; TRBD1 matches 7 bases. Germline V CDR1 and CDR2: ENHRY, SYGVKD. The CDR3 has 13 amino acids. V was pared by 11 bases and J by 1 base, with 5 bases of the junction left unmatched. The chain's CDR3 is CAVTGLSYNEQFF. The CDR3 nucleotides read TGTGCCGTGACAGGGTTATCCTACAATGAGCAGTTCTTC.

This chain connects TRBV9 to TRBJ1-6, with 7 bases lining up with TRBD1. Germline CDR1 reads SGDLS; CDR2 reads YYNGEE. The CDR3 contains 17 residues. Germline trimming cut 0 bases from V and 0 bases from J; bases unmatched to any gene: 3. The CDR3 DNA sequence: TGTGCCAGCAGCGTAGAAGGGGGCGCCTCCTATAATTCACCCCTCCACTTT. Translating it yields CASSVEGGASYNSPLHF.

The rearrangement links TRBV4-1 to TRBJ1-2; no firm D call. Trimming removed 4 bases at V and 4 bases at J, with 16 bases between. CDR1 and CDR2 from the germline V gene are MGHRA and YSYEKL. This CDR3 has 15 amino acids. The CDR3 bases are TGCGCCAGCAGCCTGCTTTTTGACGGAGTCTATGGCTACACCTTC. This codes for CASSLLFDGVYGYTF.

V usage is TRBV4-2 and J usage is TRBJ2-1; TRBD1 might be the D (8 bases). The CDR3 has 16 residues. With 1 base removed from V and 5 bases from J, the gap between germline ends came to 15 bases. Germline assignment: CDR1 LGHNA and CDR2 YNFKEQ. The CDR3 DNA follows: TGTGCCAGCAGCCAAGGGGGAGGGACAGGTCACAATGAGCAGTTCTTC. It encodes CASSQGGGTGHNEQFF.

As DNA, the CDR3 is TGTGCCATCAGTGAGTCGGTTGTAAGCGGAGATGAAGCTTTCTTT. Its protein is CAISESVVSGDEAFF. The chain has TRBV10-3 and TRBJ1-1; D is ambiguous. The CDR3 covers 15 residues. Germline CDR1 reads ENHRY; CDR2 reads SYGVKD. The V and J ends lost 0 bases and 7 bases respectively, with 15 bases between them.